The source of this T cell receptor beta chain is a study of T cell responses to AZD1222 COVID-19 vaccine. Second-dose groups at about 4 or about 12 weeks were pooled. The protocol was immunoSEQ multiplex PCR, while the TCRdb copy is restricted to in-frame clones and leaves out a portion. The data hold approximately 84,000 clones, with 70% to 90% observed a single time. CDR1 is WNHNN, CDR2 SYGVQD, per germline (reference sequence). The CDR3 totals 15 residues. Trimming at V came to 10 bases and at J to 0 bases, leaving 11 bases not matched to a gene. The sequence came from an adult who received the AZD1222 COVID-19 vaccine. The genes are TRBV10-1 and TRBJ1-1, with 7 bases that match TRBD1. The sequences come from peripheral blood, collected 28 days after the second AZD1222 dose. The CDR3 protein is CANLRDRLMNTEAFF. In DNA form, the CDR3 reads TGCGCCAACCTTCGGGACAGACTTATGAACACTGAAGCTTTCTTT.